These 11 T cell receptor beta chains were sequenced from one sample in a study of long-term antiretroviral therapy in people with HIV. The assay used was immunoSEQ (version v3.0), run at survey level. The method was immunoSEQ multiplex PCR; TCRdb's version includes in-frame clones alone and lacks a portion of them. In the table there are about 30,000 clones, about nine tenths of which are singletons. Sequencing used unsorted PBMCs, obtained about 5.2 years after starting antiretroviral therapy. The receptors originated from a woman aged 40 to 50 with HIV.

The chain is built from TRBV27 and TRBJ2-7, with D tentatively TRBD1 (6 bases). V was pared by 0 bases and J by 5 bases, with 11 bases between. The CDR3 sequence is 14 residues long. Germline V CDR1 and CDR2: MNHEY, SMNVEV (reference sequence). DNA of the CDR3: TGTGCCAGCAGTTTATCAGGGGGAAGGCACGAGCAGTACTTC. Its protein product is CASSLSGGRHEQYF.

The chain employs TRBV6-5 and TRBJ2-3; 7 bases are shared with TRBD2. The CDR3 sequence is 14 residues long. The ends lost 8 bases at V and 5 bases at J; junction bases unmatched: 10. Germline V lookup: CDR1 MNHEY, CDR2 SVGAGI. CDR3 nucleotides: TGTGCCAGCCAGGGAGGGAACGGCGGAGATACGCAGTATTTT. Translating gives CASQGGNGGDTQYF.

V and J are TRBV12-1 and TRBJ2-5; the table's D gene call, TRBD2, was not cross checked with the DNA. TRBV12-1 has pseudogene status. The CDR3 consists of 15 residues. CDR3 coding DNA: TGTGCCAGCAGCCCCGGGACTAGCGGGAGGAAGACCCAGTACTTC. As protein: CASSPGTSGRKTQYF.

This chain joins TRBV4-3 and TRBJ1-3; D is unresolved. The V end lost 3 bases, the J end lost 3 bases, and 3 bases lay between the germline ends. Germline V lookup: CDR1 LGHNA, CDR2 YSLEER. There are 12 residues in the CDR3. In DNA, the CDR3 is TGCGCCAGCAGCCATTTTGGAAACACCATATATTTT. This encodes CASSHFGNTIYF.

This clone was detected only once. The J gene is TRBJ2-1, the V gene TRBV5-6; no definite D call. This CDR3 contains 17 residues. Germline assignment: CDR1 SGHDT and CDR2 YYEEEE. V dropped 2 bases and J dropped 0 bases, with 15 bases sitting between them. CDR3: CASSFLRSGPSYNEQFF. CDR3 coding DNA: TGTGCCAGCAGCTTCCTTCGGTCCGGGCCCTCCTACAATGAGCAGTTCTTC.

This rearrangement joins TRBV4-1 to TRBJ1-1, with a tentative D call TRBD1 (5 bases). Germline V gives CDR1 MGHRA, CDR2 YSYEKL. The CDR3 covers 16 residues. Trimming left V 1 base short and J 5 bases short, with 17 bases between. The CDR3 DNA reads TGCGCCAGCAGCCAAGTATGGGGGTTCGGTACGACTGAAGCTTTCTTT. It codes for CASSQVWGFGTTEAFF.

The gene calls are TRBV11-2 and TRBJ2-7, with unresolved D. The germline V gene encodes CDR1 SGHAT and CDR2 FQNNGV. This CDR3 spans 13 amino acids. Between the trimmed V and J ends, which lost 2 bases and 6 bases, there was a span of 11 bases. The CDR3 DNA follows: TGTGCCAGCAGCTTAAACCGCGGCTTCGAGCAGTACTTC. This sequence encodes CASSLNRGFEQYF.

CDR3 loop: CASRSQGHEQYF. CDR3 DNA sequence: TGTGCCAGCAGGAGTCAGGGGCACGAGCAGTACTTC. V and J are TRBV28 and TRBJ2-7; D is perhaps TRBD1 (6 bases). Germline V gives CDR1 MDHEN, CDR2 SYDVKM. The CDR3 runs 12 residues. The V end lost 6 bases, the J end lost 5 bases, and 11 bases lay between the germline ends.

J is TRBJ1-5 and V is TRBV10-3, with D uncertain. V lost 2 bases to trimming and J lost 2 bases, with 4 bases between them. This CDR3 region has 13 residues. Germline CDR1 is ENHRY and CDR2 is SYGVKD. CDR3 sequence reads: CAISERGNQPQHF. CDR3 DNA: TGTGCCATCAGTGAGCGGGGCAATCAGCCCCAGCATTTT.

This clone appeared once. The chain employs TRBV6-6 and TRBJ1-4; a possible D gene is TRBD1 (5 bases). Germline loops: CDR1 MNHNY, CDR2 SVGAGI (reference sequence). This CDR3 has 12 residues. Deletions cut 11 bases from V and 4 bases from J, with 11 bases between. CDR3: CAHGQGNEKLFF. CDR3 in DNA: TGTGCCCACGGGCAGGGTAATGAAAAACTGTTTTTT.

This chain links TRBV5-6 with TRBJ2-2; D uncertain. This CDR3 comprises 15 residues. Deletions cut 0 bases from V and 0 bases from J, with 6 bases between. Looked up from germline, CDR1 is SGHDT and CDR2 is YYEEEE. The chain's CDR3 is CASSLVDANTGELFF. The CDR3 nucleotides are TGTGCCAGCAGCTTGGTGGATGCGAACACCGGGGAGCTGTTTTTT.